This T cell receptor (beta chain) was sequenced for a study of blood T cell repertoires in COVID-19 (TCRdb year 2020). Some background on the complete study: Samples covering the acute and convalescent phases of COVID-19 were provided by collaborators in the United States, Italy and Spain. The material from the prospective study consisted of cDNA or gDNA derived from T cells, B-cell-depleted T cells, or PBMCs. A freely available public database, intended as a resource for researchers studying the immune response to SARS-CoV-2, is where the repertoires were released. A de-identified subject ID, COVID-19 status, age in years and sex were almost always included in the sample metadata. The samples were drawn from two sources: the first 160 participants of the ongoing ImmuneRACE study, and over 950 subjects contributed by 6 global collaborators. Where available, HLA class I and class II types were obtained from metadata supplied by the sample provider rather than from assay-based typing. The dataset comprised deeply sampled blood TCRbeta repertoires from subjects exposed to, actively infected with, or recovered from COVID-19. Broad study findings and their caveats: Clinical and demographic metadata were provided uncurated, with the amount varying by source and participant.

Whole blood was collected in K2EDTA tubes by collaborating institutions according to the institutions' own protocols. For TCRbeta analysis, collaborators shipped samples as frozen whole blood, isolated PBMCs, or DNA extracted from either of those sample types. From its cysteine to its phenylalanine, the CDR3 spans 13 amino acids. Only the CDR3 portion is preserved as DNA: 39 bases, with reading frame beginning at the first base. At the junction V is shortened by 2 bases and J by 2 bases, with 6 bases in between. This clone has just a few counts. It lacks a known antigen. It has no much larger one-base neighbor in the sample; base qualities were not kept. TCRbeta CDR3 regions were amplified from genomic DNA by means of the immunoSEQ Assay, a bias-controlled multiplex PCR. The published analysis was carried out like this. Nucleated cell counts per sample were estimated from amplification of reference gene primers within the assay. Sequence reads were collapsed and filtered to measure the absolute abundance of every unique TCRbeta CDR3 rearrangement. Productive Simpson clonality was computed per sample as the square root of Simpson's diversity index over productive rearrangements. TCRdb carries this immuneACCESS record with in-frame sequences only. Its versions omit some clonotypes, under half of them owing to an unresolved V gene in the studies checked, with the rest unexplained. V, J and clone size derive from that table, while D and trimming were established from the DNA sequence. The sample table shows 14,000 or so clones, and 65% to 85% are seen once. The ten largest clones take up about 15% of the sample.

This clonotype originated in a human donor in a cohort sampled during active COVID-19. Recombination connected TRBV12-3 or TRBV12-4 to TRBJ2-5; the D gene cannot be named for sure. Material for sequencing was peripheral blood. The DNA reads as follows: TGTGCCAGCAGTTTACAGCGTCAAGAGACCCAGTACTTC. Its product reads: CASSLQRQETQYF.